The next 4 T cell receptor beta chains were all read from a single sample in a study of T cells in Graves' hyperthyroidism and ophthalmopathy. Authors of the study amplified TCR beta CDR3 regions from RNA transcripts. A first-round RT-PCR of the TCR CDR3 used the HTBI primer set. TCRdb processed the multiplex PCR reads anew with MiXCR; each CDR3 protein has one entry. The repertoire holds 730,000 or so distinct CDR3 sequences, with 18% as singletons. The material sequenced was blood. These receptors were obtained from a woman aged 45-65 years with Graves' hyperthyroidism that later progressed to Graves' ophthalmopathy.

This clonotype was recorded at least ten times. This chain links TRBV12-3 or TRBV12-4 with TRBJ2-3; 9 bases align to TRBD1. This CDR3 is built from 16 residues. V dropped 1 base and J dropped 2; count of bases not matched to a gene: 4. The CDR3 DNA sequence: TGTGCCAGCAGTTTAGGGGACAGGGTTTCCACAGATACGCAGTATTTT. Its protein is CASSLGDRVSTDTQYF.

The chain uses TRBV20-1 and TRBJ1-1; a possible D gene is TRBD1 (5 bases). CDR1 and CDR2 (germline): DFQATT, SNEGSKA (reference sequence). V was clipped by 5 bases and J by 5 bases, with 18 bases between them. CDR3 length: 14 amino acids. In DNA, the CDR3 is TGCAGTGCTGTTGGGGGTTTGGGGAAAACTGAAGCTTTCTTT. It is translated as CSAVGGLGKTEAFF.

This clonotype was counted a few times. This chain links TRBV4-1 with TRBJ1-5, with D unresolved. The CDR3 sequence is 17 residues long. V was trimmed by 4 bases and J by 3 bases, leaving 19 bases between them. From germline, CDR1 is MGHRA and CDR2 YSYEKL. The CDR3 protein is CASSLLTGANYNQPQHF. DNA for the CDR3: TGCGCCAGCAGCCTTCTCACGGGAGCAAACTACAATCAGCCCCAGCATTTT.

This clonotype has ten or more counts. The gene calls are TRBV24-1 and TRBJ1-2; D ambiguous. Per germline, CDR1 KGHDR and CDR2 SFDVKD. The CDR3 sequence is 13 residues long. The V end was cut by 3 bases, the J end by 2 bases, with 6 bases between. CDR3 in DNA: TGTGCCACCAGTGATCACAGCAACTATGGCTACACCTTC. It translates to CATSDHSNYGYTF.